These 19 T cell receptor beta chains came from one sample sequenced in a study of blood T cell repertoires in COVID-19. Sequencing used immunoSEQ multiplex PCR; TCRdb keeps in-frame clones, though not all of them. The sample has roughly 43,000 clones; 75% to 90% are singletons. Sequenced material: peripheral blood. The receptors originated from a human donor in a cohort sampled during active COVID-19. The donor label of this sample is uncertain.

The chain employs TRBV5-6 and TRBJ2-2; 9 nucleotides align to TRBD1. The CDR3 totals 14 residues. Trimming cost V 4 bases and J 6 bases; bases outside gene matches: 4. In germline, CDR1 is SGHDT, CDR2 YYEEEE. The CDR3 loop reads CASSLGQGSGELFF. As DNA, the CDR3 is TGTGCCAGCAGCCTGGGACAGGGCTCCGGGGAGCTGTTTTTT.

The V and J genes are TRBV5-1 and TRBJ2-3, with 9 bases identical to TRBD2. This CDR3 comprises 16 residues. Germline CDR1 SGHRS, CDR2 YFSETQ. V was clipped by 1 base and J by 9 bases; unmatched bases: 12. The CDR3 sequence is CASSLSMGSGGRTQYF. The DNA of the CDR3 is TGCGCCAGCAGCTTGTCTATGGGTAGCGGGGGCCGAACGCAGTATTTT.

The chain's CDR3 is CASSQDLYSPLHF. The CDR3, as DNA: TGCGCCAGCAGCCAAGACCTATATTCACCCCTCCACTTT. The rearrangement uses TRBV4-3 and TRBJ1-6; the D is unclear. This CDR3 has 13 residues. Per the germline V gene, CDR1 is LGHNA and CDR2 is YSLEER. V shed 0 bases and J shed 8 bases, with 5 bases lying between them.

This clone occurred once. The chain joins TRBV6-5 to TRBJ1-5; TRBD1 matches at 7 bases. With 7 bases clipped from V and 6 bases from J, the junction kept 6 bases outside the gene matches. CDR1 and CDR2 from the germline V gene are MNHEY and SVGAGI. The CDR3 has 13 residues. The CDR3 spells CASIQGLGQPQHF. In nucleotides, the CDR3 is TGTGCCAGCATACAGGGGCTCGGTCAGCCCCAGCATTTT.

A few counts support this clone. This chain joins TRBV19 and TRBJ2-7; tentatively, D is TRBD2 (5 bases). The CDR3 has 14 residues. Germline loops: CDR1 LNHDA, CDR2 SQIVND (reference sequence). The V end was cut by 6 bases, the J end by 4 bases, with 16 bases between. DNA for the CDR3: TGTGCCAGTAGCCCGAGGGTCGGAAGATACGAGCAGTACTTC. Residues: CASSPRVGRYEQYF.

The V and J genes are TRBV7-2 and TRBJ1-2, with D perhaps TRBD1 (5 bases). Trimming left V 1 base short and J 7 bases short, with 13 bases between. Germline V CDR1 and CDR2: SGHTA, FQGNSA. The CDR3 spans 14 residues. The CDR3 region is CASSLGQSSSGYTF. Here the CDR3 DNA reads TGTGCCAGCAGCTTAGGACAGTCTTCGAGTGGCTACACCTTC.

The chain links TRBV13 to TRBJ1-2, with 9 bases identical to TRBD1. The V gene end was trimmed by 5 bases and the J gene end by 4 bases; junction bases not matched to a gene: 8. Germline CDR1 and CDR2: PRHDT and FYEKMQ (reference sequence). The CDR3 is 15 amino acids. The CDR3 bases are TGTGCCAGCAGCCCCAGGGACAGGGCTGGCTATGGCTACACCTTC. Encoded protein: CASSPRDRAGYGYTF.

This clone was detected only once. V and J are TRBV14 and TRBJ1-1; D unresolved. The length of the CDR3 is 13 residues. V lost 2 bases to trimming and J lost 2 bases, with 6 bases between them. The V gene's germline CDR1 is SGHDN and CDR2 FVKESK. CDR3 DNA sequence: TGTGCCAGCAGCCAACACAGAAACACTGAAGCTTTCTTT. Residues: CASSQHRNTEAFF. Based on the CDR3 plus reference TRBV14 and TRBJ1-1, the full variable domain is EAGVTQFPSHSVIEKGQTVTLRCDPISGHDNLYWYRRVMGKEIKFLLHFVKESKQDESGMPNNRFLAERTGGTYSTLKVQPAELEDSGVYFCASSQHRNTEAFFGQGTRLTVV.

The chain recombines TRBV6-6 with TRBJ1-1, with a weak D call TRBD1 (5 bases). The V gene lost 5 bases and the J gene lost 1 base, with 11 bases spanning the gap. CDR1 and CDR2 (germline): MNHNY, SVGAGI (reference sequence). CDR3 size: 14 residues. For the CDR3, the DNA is TGTGCCAGCAGTCTACGAACAGGGAACACTGAAGCTTTCTTT. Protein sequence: CASSLRTGNTEAFF.

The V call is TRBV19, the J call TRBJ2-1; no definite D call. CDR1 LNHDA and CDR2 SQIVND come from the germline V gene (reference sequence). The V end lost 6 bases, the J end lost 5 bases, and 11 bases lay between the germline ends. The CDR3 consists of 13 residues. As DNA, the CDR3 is TGTGCCAGTAGCTCGACTGGAAACAATGAGCAGTTCTTC. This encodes CASSSTGNNEQFF.

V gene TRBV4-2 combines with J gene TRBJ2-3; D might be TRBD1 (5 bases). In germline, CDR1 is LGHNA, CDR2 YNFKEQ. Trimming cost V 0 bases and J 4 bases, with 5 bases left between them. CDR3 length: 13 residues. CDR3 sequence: CASSQEGPDTQYF. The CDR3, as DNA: TGTGCCAGCAGCCAAGAGGGGCCAGATACGCAGTATTTT.

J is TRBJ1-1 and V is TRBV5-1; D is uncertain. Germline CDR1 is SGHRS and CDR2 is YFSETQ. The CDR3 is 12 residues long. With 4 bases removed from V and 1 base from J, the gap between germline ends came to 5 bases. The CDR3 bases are TGCGCCAGCAGCGTCAAGAACACTGAAGCTTTCTTT. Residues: CASSVKNTEAFF.

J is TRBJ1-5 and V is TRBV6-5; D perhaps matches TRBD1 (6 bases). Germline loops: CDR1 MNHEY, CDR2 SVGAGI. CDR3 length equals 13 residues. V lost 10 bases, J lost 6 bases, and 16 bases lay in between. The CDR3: CAIEPSGVQPQHF. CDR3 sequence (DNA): TGTGCCATCGAACCTTCAGGGGTTCAGCCCCAGCATTTT.

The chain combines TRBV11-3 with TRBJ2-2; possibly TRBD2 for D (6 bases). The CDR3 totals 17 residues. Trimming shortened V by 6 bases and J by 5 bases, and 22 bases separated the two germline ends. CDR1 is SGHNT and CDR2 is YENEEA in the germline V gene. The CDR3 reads CASSQSWGDESTGELFF. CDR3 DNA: TGTGCCAGCAGTCAGAGTTGGGGGGACGAGAGTACCGGGGAGCTGTTTTTT. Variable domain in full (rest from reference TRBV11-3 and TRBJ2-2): EAGVVQSPRYKIIEKKQPVAFWCNPISGHNTLYWYLQNLGQGPELLIRYENEEAVDDSQLPKDRFSAERLKGVDSTLKIQPAELGDSAVYLCASSQSWGDESTGELFFGEGSRLTVL.

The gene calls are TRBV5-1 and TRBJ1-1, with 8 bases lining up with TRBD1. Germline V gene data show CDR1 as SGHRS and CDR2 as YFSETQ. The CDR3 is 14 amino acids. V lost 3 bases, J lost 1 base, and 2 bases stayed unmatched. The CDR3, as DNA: TGCGCCAGCAGCTACAGGGGGGAGAACACTGAAGCTTTCTTT. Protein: CASSYRGENTEAFF.

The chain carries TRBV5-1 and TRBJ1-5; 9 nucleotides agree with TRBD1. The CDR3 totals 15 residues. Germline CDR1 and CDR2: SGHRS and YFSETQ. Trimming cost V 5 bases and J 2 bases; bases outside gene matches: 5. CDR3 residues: CASRQGAGGNQPQHF. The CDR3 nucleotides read TGCGCCAGCAGACAGGGGGCGGGAGGCAATCAGCCCCAGCATTTT.

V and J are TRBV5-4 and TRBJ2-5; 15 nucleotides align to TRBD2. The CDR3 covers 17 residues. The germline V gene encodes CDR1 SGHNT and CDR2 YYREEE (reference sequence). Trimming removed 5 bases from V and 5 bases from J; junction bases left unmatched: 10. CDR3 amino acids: CASRAGTSGGPRETQYF. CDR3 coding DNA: TGTGCCAGCAGGGCCGGGACTAGCGGGGGGCCTCGGGAGACCCAGTACTTC.

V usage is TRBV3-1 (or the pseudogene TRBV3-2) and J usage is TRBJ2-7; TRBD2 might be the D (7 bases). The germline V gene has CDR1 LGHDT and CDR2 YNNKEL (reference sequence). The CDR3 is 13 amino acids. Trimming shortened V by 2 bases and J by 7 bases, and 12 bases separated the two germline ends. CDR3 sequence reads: CASSQRGAGEQYF. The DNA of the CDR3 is TGTGCCAGCAGCCAACGGGGGGCGGGGGAGCAGTACTTC.

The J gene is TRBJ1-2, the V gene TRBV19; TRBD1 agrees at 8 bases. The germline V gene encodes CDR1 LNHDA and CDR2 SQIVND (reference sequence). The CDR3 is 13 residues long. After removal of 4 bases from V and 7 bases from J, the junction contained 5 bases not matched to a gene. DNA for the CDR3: TGTGCCAGTAGTAAGGACAGGGAACGTGGCTACACCTTC. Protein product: CASSKDRERGYTF.